This entry features one T cell receptor (beta chain) sequence. Its antigen is undetermined. This CDR3 is 15 amino acids long. Germline-derived CDR1 and CDR2 are SGHRS and YFSETQ. V was clipped by 0 bases and J by 4 bases, with 13 bases between them. This sample is part of a study of blood T cells in healthy people across ages. Study-level results: Per million T cells, TCR beta diversity dropped about linearly as age rose.

PCR was performed a second time for roughly 7 to 11 cycles using a sample-barcoded 5' primer and a J-beta primer mix. TCRdb redid the calling of the 5' RACE reads with MiXCR, one entry per CDR3 protein. Of about 1.5 million distinct CDR3 sequences detected, approximately 42% appear once; the ten largest clones hold 4%. The receptor was derived from a woman aged 18-29 years in good health. The specimen was blood. The J gene is TRBJ1-2, the V gene TRBV5-1; D possibly corresponds to TRBD1 (5 bases). As DNA, the CDR3 is TGCGCCAGCAGCTTGGAAGCGGGACTTGGCTATGGCTACACCTTC. Translating gives CASSLEAGLGYGYTF.